The rows below give T cell receptor beta chains drawn from one sample of a study of blood T cell repertoires in COVID-19. Assay: immunoSEQ multiplex PCR; the TCRdb copy retains only in-frame clones and omits some. The table includes around 34,000 clones, 82% detected once. Sequencing was performed on peripheral blood. The receptors here all came from an elderly man with active or convalescent COVID-19. The CDR3 runs from the conserved cysteine through the conserved F or W. Fields, in order: clone size, J gene, D gene, V gene, CDR3 DNA, CDR3 protein. The D gene is left open where the match is weak. Not all rows give a size; the values are once, few, many and, for expanded clones, a class.

clone_size: NA; j_call: TRBJ2-3; d_call: NA; v_call: TRBV28; cdr3_nt: TGTGCCAGCACCGGGGGAACAGATACGCAGTATTTT; cdr3_aa: CASTGGTDTQYF
clone_size: NA; j_call: TRBJ2-5; d_call: NA; v_call: TRBV15; cdr3_nt: TGTGCCACCAGCAGGGCAGGGGCAGGAGAGACCCAGTACTTC; cdr3_aa: CATSRAGAGETQYF
clone_size: many; j_call: TRBJ2-7; d_call: NA; v_call: TRBV27; cdr3_nt: TGTGCCAGCAGTTTCGAAGGGGGGGACCCCTACGAGCAGTACTTC; cdr3_aa: CASSFEGGDPYEQYF
clone_size: NA; j_call: TRBJ2-7; d_call: TRBD2; v_call: TRBV6-5; cdr3_nt: TGTGCCAGCAGTTACTCTAACGGGAGGTATGACGAGCAGTACTTC; cdr3_aa: CASSYSNGRYDEQYF
clone_size: medium-sized; j_call: TRBJ2-1; d_call: TRBD2; v_call: TRBV13; cdr3_nt: TGTGCCAGCAGAATTAGGGGGATACTAGCGGGAGAAACGAATGAGCAGTTCTTC; cdr3_aa: CASRIRGILAGETNEQFF
clone_size: NA; j_call: TRBJ1-1; d_call: NA; v_call: TRBV4-2; cdr3_nt: TGTGCCAGCAGCCAAGTCAAACAGGCCACTGAAGCTTTCTTT; cdr3_aa: CASSQVKQATEAFF
clone_size: NA; j_call: TRBJ1-1; d_call: NA; v_call: TRBV5-1; cdr3_nt: TGCGCCAGCAGCTCAGGCGGGGCCCCGAACACTGAAGCTTTCTTT; cdr3_aa: CASSSGGAPNTEAFF
clone_size: NA; j_call: TRBJ2-7; d_call: TRBD1; v_call: TRBV18; cdr3_nt: TGTGCCAGCTCACCGAACTCCGGGACAGGGGGCCACGAGCAGTACTTC; cdr3_aa: CASSPNSGTGGHEQYF
clone_size: few; j_call: TRBJ2-7; d_call: TRBD2; v_call: TRBV10-3; cdr3_nt: TGTGCCATCAGCCAGGGACTAGCGGGTTCCTACGAGCAGTACTTC; cdr3_aa: CAISQGLAGSYEQYF
clone_size: NA; j_call: TRBJ2-3; d_call: TRBD2; v_call: TRBV7-2; cdr3_nt: TGTGCCAGCAGCCAGTGGGTGCGGGAGAAGTCTGATACGCAGTATTTT; cdr3_aa: CASSQWVREKSDTQYF
clone_size: NA; j_call: TRBJ1-1; d_call: NA; v_call: TRBV6-2/TRBV6-3; cdr3_nt: TGTGCCAGCAGTTATTGGGCCACGACCACTGAAGCTTTCTTT; cdr3_aa: CASSYWATTTEAFF
clone_size: NA; j_call: TRBJ2-3; d_call: NA; v_call: TRBV29-1; cdr3_nt: TGCAGCGTTGAAAGGGGGGGCACTACAGATACGCAGTATTTT; cdr3_aa: CSVERGGTTDTQYF